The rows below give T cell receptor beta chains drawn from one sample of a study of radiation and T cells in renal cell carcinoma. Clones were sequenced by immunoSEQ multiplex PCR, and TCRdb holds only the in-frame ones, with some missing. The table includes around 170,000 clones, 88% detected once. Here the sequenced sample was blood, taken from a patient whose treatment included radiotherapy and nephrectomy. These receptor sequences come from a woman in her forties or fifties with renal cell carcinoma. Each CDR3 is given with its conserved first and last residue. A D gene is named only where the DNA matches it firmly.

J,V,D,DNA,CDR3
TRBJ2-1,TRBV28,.,TGTGCCAGCAGTTTTTTACAGTCCTATCAGTTCTTC,CASSFLQSYQFF
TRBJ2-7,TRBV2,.,TGTGCCAGCAAATGGACCGAAACTTACGAGCAGTACTTC,CASKWTETYEQYF
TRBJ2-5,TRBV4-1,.,TGCGCCAGCAGCCGGATAACAGGGACTGAGACCCAGTACTTC,CASSRITGTETQYF
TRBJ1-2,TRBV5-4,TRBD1,TGTGCCAGCAGCTTCGCAGGGGGCCATGGCTACACCTTC,CASSFAGGHGYTF
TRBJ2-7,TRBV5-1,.,TGCGCCAGCAGCTTGGCCAATCAGGGACCCAGCTACGAGCAGTACTTC,CASSLANQGPSYEQYF
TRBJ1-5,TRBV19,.,TGTGCCAGTAGTATGGGGGGGCCCCAGCATTTT,CASSMGGPQHF
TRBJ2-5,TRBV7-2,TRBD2,TGTGCCAGCAGTGCGGGGGGGCCGGAGACCCAGTACTTC,CASSAGGPETQYF
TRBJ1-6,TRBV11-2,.,TGTGCCAGCAGCCCAAATGTCGGGGGTTTCGGTAATTCACCCCTCCACTTT,CASSPNVGGFGNSPLHF
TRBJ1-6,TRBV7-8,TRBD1,TGTGCCAGCAGCTTCAGGACAGGGGAGGGATCACCCCTCCACTTT,CASSFRTGEGSPLHF
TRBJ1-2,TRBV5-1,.,TGCGCCAGCAGACGTATCACAGGTTACCTCTATGGCTACACCTTC,CASRRITGYLYGYTF
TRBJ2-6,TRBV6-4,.,TGTGCCAGCAGTGACAGGGAAGGGGCCAACGTCCTGACTTTC,CASSDREGANVLTF
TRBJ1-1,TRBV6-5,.,TGTGCCAGCAGTAGGATGATGAACACTGAAGCTTTCTTT,CASSRMMNTEAFF
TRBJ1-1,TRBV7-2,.,TGTGCCAGCAGCTTAAATTGGATTAGGACTGAAGCTTTCTTT,CASSLNWIRTEAFF
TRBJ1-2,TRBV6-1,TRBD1,TGTGCCAGCAGGGCAGGGGGCTCTAACTATGGCTACACCTTC,CASRAGGSNYGYTF
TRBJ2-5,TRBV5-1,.,TGCGCCAGCAGCGCCTGGGGTCTTCAAGAGACCCAGTACTTC,CASSAWGLQETQYF
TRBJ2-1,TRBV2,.,TGTGCCAGCAGTGACAGACTTTCGATTTACAATGAGCAGTTCTTC,CASSDRLSIYNEQFF
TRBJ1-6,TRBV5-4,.,TGTGCCAGCAGCTTCGAAGGGTATAATTCACCCCTCCACTTT,CASSFEGYNSPLHF
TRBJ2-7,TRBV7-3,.,TGTGCCAGCAGCTTAATGGGGGGGCTGTACGAGCAGTACTTC,CASSLMGGLYEQYF